The present entry profiles one TCR beta chain with its context. V was shortened by 7 bases and J by 8 bases, with 5 bases between the two germline ends. Germline loops: CDR1 MNHNS, CDR2 SASEGT. The CDR3 spans 9 residues. With a J-beta primer mix and a sample-barcoded 5' primer, a second PCR ran about 6 to 11 cycles. MiXCR, applied by TCRdb to the 5' RACE reads, yields one record per CDR3 protein. The sample yields about 1 million distinct CDR3 sequences, 35% to 55% seen once. The data belong to a study of blood T cells in healthy people across ages. The clonotype comes from a woman in her sixties or seventies in good health. V gene TRBV6-1 combines with J gene TRBJ1-2; D ambiguous. The sample comprised blood. In DNA, the CDR3 is TGTGCCAGCAAGCGGGGCTACACCTTC. It specifies CASKRGYTF.